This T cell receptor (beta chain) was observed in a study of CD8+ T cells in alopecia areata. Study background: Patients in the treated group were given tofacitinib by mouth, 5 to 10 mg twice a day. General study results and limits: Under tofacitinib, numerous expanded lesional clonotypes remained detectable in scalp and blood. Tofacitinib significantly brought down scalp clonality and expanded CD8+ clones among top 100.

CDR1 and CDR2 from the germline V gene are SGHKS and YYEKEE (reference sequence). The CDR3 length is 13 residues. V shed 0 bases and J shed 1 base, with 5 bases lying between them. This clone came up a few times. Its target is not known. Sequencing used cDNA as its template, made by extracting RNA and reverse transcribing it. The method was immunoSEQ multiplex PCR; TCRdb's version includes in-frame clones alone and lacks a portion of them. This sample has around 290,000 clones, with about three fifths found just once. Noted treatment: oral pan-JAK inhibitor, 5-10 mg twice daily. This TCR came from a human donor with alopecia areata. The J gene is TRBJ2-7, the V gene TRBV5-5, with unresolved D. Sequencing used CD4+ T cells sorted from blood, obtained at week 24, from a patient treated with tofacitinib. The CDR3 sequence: CASSLARSYEQYF. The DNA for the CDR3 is TGTGCCAGCAGCTTGGCGAGGTCCTACGAGCAGTACTTC.